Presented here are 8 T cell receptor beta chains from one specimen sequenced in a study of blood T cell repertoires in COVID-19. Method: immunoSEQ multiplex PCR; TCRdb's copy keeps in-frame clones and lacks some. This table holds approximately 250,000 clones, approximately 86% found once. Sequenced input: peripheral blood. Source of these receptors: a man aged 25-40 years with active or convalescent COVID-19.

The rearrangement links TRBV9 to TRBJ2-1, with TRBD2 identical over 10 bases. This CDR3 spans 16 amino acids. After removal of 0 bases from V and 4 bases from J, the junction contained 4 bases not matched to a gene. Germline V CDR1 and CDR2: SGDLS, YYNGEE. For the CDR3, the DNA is TGTGCCAGCAGCGTAGTCGCTAGCGGGGGTTACAATGAGCAGTTCTTC. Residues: CASSVVASGGYNEQFF.

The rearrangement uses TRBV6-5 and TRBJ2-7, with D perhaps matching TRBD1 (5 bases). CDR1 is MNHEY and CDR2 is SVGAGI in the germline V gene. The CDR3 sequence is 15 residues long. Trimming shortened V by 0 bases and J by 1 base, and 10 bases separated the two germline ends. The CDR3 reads CASSYSGQGSYEQYF. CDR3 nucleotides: TGTGCCAGCAGTTACTCCGGGCAGGGTTCCTACGAGCAGTACTTC.

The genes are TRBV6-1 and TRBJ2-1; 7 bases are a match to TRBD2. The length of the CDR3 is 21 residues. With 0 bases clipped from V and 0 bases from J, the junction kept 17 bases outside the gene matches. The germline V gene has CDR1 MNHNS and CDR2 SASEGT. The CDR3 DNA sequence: TGTGCCAGCAGTGAAGCGGTGAGGGACGGTCGACTAGCCTTCTCCTACAATGAGCAGTTCTTC. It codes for CASSEAVRDGRLAFSYNEQFF.

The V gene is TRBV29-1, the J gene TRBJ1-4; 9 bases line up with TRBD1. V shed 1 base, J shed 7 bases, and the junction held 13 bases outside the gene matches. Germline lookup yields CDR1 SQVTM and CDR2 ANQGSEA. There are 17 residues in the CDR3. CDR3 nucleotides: TGCAGCGTTGAAGGTCTGGACAGGGGCTTACAGGGTGAAAAACTGTTTTTT. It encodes CSVEGLDRGLQGEKLFF.

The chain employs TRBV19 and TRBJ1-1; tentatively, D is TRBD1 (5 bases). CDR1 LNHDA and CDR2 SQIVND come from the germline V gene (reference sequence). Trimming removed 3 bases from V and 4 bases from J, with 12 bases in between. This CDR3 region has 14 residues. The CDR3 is CASSMSQGGTEAFF. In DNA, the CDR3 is TGTGCCAGTAGTATGAGCCAGGGCGGCACTGAAGCTTTCTTT.

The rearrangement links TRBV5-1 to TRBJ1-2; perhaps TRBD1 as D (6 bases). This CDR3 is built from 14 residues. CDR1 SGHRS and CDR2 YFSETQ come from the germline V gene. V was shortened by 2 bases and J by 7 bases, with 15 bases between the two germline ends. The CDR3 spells CASSFSGGAGGYTF. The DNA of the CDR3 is TGCGCCAGCAGCTTTTCTGGGGGCGCGGGTGGCTACACCTTC.

The CDR3 loop reads CATSRGSGGPTHEQYF. The DNA for the CDR3 is TGTGCCACCAGCAGGGGAAGCGGGGGGCCCACCCACGAGCAGTACTTC. This chain links TRBV15 with TRBJ2-7; 9 bases match TRBD2. The junction had 11 bases not matched to a gene; V was cut back by 3 bases and J by 5 bases. Germline V gene lookup returns CDR1 LNHNV and CDR2 YYDKDF (reference sequence). The CDR3 length is 16 residues.

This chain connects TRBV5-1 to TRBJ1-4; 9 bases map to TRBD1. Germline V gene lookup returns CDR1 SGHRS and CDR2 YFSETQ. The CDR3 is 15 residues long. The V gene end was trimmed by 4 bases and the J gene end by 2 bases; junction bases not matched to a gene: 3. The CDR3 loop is CASSGGQGTNEKLFF. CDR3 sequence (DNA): TGCGCCAGCAGCGGAGGACAGGGGACTAATGAAAAACTGTTTTTT. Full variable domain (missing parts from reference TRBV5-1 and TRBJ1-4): KAGVTQTPRYLIKTRGQQVTLSCSPISGHRSVSWYQQTPGQGLQFLFEYFSETQRNKGNFPGRFSGRQFSNSRSEMNVSTLELGDSALYLCASSGGQGTNEKLFFGSGTQLSVL.